This entry lists 5 T cell receptor beta chains sequenced from one sample in a study of blood T cell repertoires in COVID-19. Generated by immunoSEQ multiplex PCR, the TCRdb table keeps only in-frame clones and is missing some. Seen here are about 150,000 clones, around 80% observed once, and the top ten hold about 8.6%. Input material: PBMCs or T cells enriched from blood (not recorded which). Receptors were obtained from a woman in her fifties or sixties who had recovered from COVID-19.

The chain is built from TRBV5-1 and TRBJ1-1; no definite D call. Germline CDR1 is SGHRS and CDR2 is YFSETQ. Trimming shortened V by 4 bases and J by 1 base, and 11 bases separated the two germline ends. The CDR3 is 14 amino acids. Here the CDR3 DNA reads TGCGCCAGCAGCCAGTCTTTGTCGAACACTGAAGCTTTCTTT. Amino acids: CASSQSLSNTEAFF.

V is TRBV7-2 and J is TRBJ2-2; the match to TRBD2 covers 14 bases. The CDR3 length is 19 residues. The trim removed 6 bases at V and 6 bases at J, leaving 15 bases unmatched. Germline V gives CDR1 SGHTA, CDR2 FQGNSA. CDR3 nucleotides: TGTGCCAGCAGGTCCGGGACTAGCGGGAGTAGGGTCGGTGCCGGGGAGCTGTTTTTT. Residues: CASRSGTSGSRVGAGELFF.

Here the CDR3 DNA reads TGCGCCAGCAGCCAAATGACAGGGGGCTTGGTTGCCGGCTACACCTTC. It translates to CASSQMTGGLVAGYTF. The chain is built from TRBV4-3 and TRBJ1-2, with 10 bases matching TRBD1. The CDR3 sequence is 16 residues long. Trimming removed 2 bases from V and 8 bases from J; junction bases left unmatched: 11. In germline, CDR1 is LGHNA, CDR2 YSLEER.

The V and J genes are TRBV5-4 and TRBJ1-2; D is possibly TRBD1 (5 bases). The CDR3 covers 13 residues. The germline V gene has CDR1 SGHNT and CDR2 YYREEE (reference sequence). V shed 3 bases and J shed 8 bases, with 14 bases lying between them. The CDR3 is CASSSPGRGGYTF. The CDR3 DNA is TGTGCCAGCAGCTCCCCAGGGCGCGGAGGCTACACCTTC.

This clone has only one observation. V gene TRBV10-3 combines with J gene TRBJ2-1; 8 bases fit TRBD2. Trimming took 5 bases from V and 0 from J; bases not matched to a gene: 9. Germline V lookup: CDR1 ENHRY, CDR2 SYGVKD. This CDR3 has 17 residues. The CDR3: CAISITSGRSSYNEQFF. CDR3 in DNA: TGTGCCATCAGTATAACTAGCGGAAGGAGCTCCTACAATGAGCAGTTCTTC.